The 16 T cell receptor beta chains presented below share a single source sample, sequenced in a study of T cell responses to AZD1222 COVID-19 vaccine. Method: immunoSEQ multiplex PCR; TCRdb's copy keeps in-frame clones and lacks some. The sample yields over 140,000 clones, of which the top ten take up 2% to 2.5%. Sequencing was carried out using peripheral blood. These receptors all stem from an adult in good health.

V and J are TRBV9 and TRBJ2-7; D could derive from TRBD1 or TRBD2 (5 bases each). Trimming removed 3 bases at V and 6 bases at J, with 13 bases between. Germline-derived CDR1 and CDR2 are SGDLS and YYNGEE. The CDR3 has 13 amino acids. CDR3 amino acids: CASSELGTTEQYF. For the CDR3, the DNA is TGTGCCAGCAGCGAACTGGGGACCACCGAGCAGTACTTC.

The chain carries TRBV4-1 and TRBJ1-2; 7 bases match TRBD1. Germline-derived CDR1 and CDR2 are MGHRA and YSYEKL. V lost 3 bases and J lost 4; bases outside the gene matches: 8. The length of the CDR3 is 15 residues. DNA of the CDR3: TGCGCCAGCAGCCACCCGGGAGGGGGCGCCTATGGCTACACCTTC. Translated, it gives CASSHPGGGAYGYTF.

Written as DNA, the CDR3 is TGTGCCAGTAGTATTGACAGGGTTCAGCCCCAGCATTTT. Protein product: CASSIDRVQPQHF. This sequence joins TRBV19 and TRBJ1-5; 7 nucleotides line up with TRBD1. Germline V CDR1 and CDR2: LNHDA, SQIVND (reference sequence). The CDR3 loop spans 13 amino acids. Unmatched junction bases numbered 2, after V lost 3 bases and J lost 6 bases.

This clone is deemed medium-sized (0.01 to 0.1%) by its frequency. This chain connects TRBV3-1 (or the pseudogene TRBV3-2) to TRBJ2-7; TRBD1 is a possible D gene (5 bases). The germline CDR1 and CDR2 sequences are LGHDT and YNNKEL (reference sequence). This CDR3 is built from 16 residues. V gave up 0 bases and J gave up 3 bases, with 15 bases separating them. For the CDR3, the DNA is TGTGCCAGCAGCCAAGACACCTCAGGGTATGGCTACGAGCAGTACTTC. It encodes CASSQDTSGYGYEQYF.

J is TRBJ2-2 and V is TRBV5-1; 8 bases fit TRBD1. J gave up 6 bases and V 3 bases, and 10 bases lay outside the gene matches. The germline V gene has CDR1 SGHRS and CDR2 YFSETQ. The CDR3 length is 16 residues. The CDR3 sequence is CASSWGETGVAGELFF. In DNA, the CDR3 is TGCGCCAGCAGCTGGGGGGAGACAGGGGTTGCCGGGGAGCTGTTTTTT.

The rearrangement links TRBV12-5 to TRBJ2-1, with D possibly being TRBD1 (6 bases). The length of the CDR3 is 13 residues. Germline lookup yields CDR1 LGHNT and CDR2 FRNRAP. V dropped 8 bases and J dropped 5 bases, with 13 bases sitting between them. The CDR3 loop reads CASRAGVNNEQFF. The DNA for the CDR3 is TGTGCTAGTAGGGCAGGGGTAAACAATGAGCAGTTCTTC.

V is TRBV5-6 and J is TRBJ1-6, with D possibly being TRBD1 (6 bases). V was trimmed by 4 bases and J by 8 bases, leaving 7 bases between them. In germline, CDR1 is SGHDT, CDR2 YYEEEE. The CDR3 sequence is 12 residues long. The CDR3, as DNA: TGTGCCAGCAGCCACAGGGATTCACCCCTCCACTTT. Amino acid sequence: CASSHRDSPLHF. Variable domain in full (rest from reference TRBV5-6 and TRBJ1-6): DAGVTQSPTHLIKTRGQQVTLRCSPKSGHDTVSWYQQALGQGPQFIFQYYEEEERQRGNFPDRFSGHQFPNYSSELNVNALLLGDSALYLCASSHRDSPLHFGNGTRLTVT.

This chain connects TRBV2 to TRBJ2-5, with 12 nucleotides matching TRBD1. CDR3 length: 14 residues. Germline trimming cut 6 bases from V and 5 bases from J; bases unmatched to any gene: 4. Germline V gene data show CDR1 as SNHLY and CDR2 as FYNNEI. CDR3 DNA sequence: TGTGCCAGCAGGAAGGGACAGGGGGCCGAGACCCAGTACTTC. Translating it yields CASRKGQGAETQYF.

The rearrangement uses TRBV29-1 and TRBJ1-1; 9 bases fit TRBD1. The ends lost 3 bases at V and 2 bases at J; junction bases unmatched: 1. The CDR3 spans 13 residues. Germline-derived CDR1 and CDR2 are SQVTM and ANQGSEA. The CDR3 here is CSVETGGNTEAFF. The CDR3 region has the DNA TGCAGCGTTGAGACAGGGGGAAACACTGAAGCTTTCTTT.

V gene TRBV19 combines with J gene TRBJ1-2; 9 nucleotides line up with TRBD1. The CDR3 length is 16 residues. Germline CDR1 is LNHDA and CDR2 is SQIVND (reference sequence). Trimming took 6 bases from V and 2 from J; bases not matched to a gene: 10. The CDR3 DNA reads as TGTGCCAGTAGCCACAACCGGGACAGGGTCAACTATGGCTACACCTTC. The encoded protein is CASSHNRDRVNYGYTF.

The rearrangement links TRBV19 to TRBJ2-5, with D unresolved. Trimming took 3 bases from V and 1 from J, leaving 9 bases between them. Per germline, CDR1 LNHDA and CDR2 SQIVND (reference sequence). CDR3 length equals 14 residues. CDR3 sequence reads: CASSIGTTQETQYF. CDR3 coding DNA: TGTGCCAGTAGTATTGGTACAACCCAAGAGACCCAGTACTTC.

The chain uses TRBV19 and TRBJ1-2, with D perhaps matching TRBD1 (5 bases). The CDR3 spans 13 residues. The germline V gene encodes CDR1 LNHDA and CDR2 SQIVND (reference sequence). CDR3 sequence: CAYYLGANYGYTF. Here the CDR3 DNA reads TGTGCTTACTACCTGGGGGCTAACTATGGCTACACCTTC.

This chain connects TRBV25-1 to TRBJ2-2, with unresolved D. With 3 bases removed from V and 7 bases from J, the gap between germline ends came to 12 bases. Looked up from germline, CDR1 is MGHDK and CDR2 is SYGVNS. The CDR3 runs 14 residues. The CDR3, as DNA: TGTGCCAGCAGTGATCCGGGCTCTGTCGGGGAGCTGTTTTTT. It yields the protein CASSDPGSVGELFF.

This chain uses TRBV12-5 with TRBJ1-2; D is undetermined. With 0 bases removed from V and 6 bases from J, the gap between germline ends came to 17 bases. Germline values: CDR1 LGHNT, CDR2 FRNRAP. This CDR3 region has 16 residues. CDR3 bases: TGTGCTAGTGGTTTGGTACTCGGCAGGCGAAGGGATGGCTACACCTTC. Translation gives CASGLVLGRRRDGYTF. Full variable domain (rest looked up from reference TRBV12-5 and TRBJ1-2): DARVTQTPRHKVTEMGQEVTMRCQPILGHNTVFWYRQTMMQGLELLAYFRNRAPLDDSGMPKDRFSAEMPDATLATLKIQPSEPRDSAVYFCASGLVLGRRRDGYTFGSGTRLTVV.

The chain couples TRBV4-3 to TRBJ2-3, with 9 bases aligning to TRBD1. Germline V gene lookup returns CDR1 LGHNA and CDR2 YSLEER. The CDR3 totals 15 residues. V lost 3 bases to trimming and J lost 2 bases; unmatched junction nucleotides: 3. The CDR3 DNA is TGCGCCAGCAGCCACAGGACAGGGGACACAGATACGCAGTATTTT. It encodes CASSHRTGDTDTQYF.

V gene TRBV9 combines with J gene TRBJ1-1; 9 bases agree with TRBD1. J lost 7 bases, V lost 0 bases, and 10 bases had no gene match. Germline lookup yields CDR1 SGDLS and CDR2 YYNGEE. The CDR3 has 16 residues. CDR3 loop: CASSVGGTGPLNEAFF. In DNA, the CDR3 is TGTGCCAGCAGCGTAGGGGGGACAGGGCCCCTTAATGAAGCTTTCTTT.